The present entry profiles one TCR beta chain with its context. Its antigen is unknown. Base qualities are not recorded, but no much larger clone differs from it by a single base. The time point label, read with the paper, signifies: patch test 1, 2 weeks after DPC sensitization. Explained via the paper, the treatment or condition label denotes: therapeutic diphenylcyclopropenone sensitization with weekly scalp DPC. Blood at each patch-test visit was drawn before the patch test was applied. Patients were considered eligible if aged 18 to 70, diagnosed with alopecia and deemed suitable for DPC therapy, and patients were excluded if pregnant. Total RNA was extracted from unfractionated whole blood that had been collected in Tempus Blood RNA tubes. The method was RACE. The instrument was a NextSeq 500. Library preparation attached unique molecular identifiers to individual cDNA molecules for quantitative, reproducible TCR counting. From each blood RNA sample, both TCR alpha and TCR beta chains were sequenced. The study's processing was this. A median of about 87,000 TCRs per sample was observed, with a range of 23,224 to 690,600. V, J and CDR3 annotation of the TCR reads was performed with the Decombinator software suite. To make PS versus PT1 abundance plots, every sample was subsampled to the same number of TCRs (28,000). Expanded TCRs were defined as absent before sensitization and observed at least eight times at the 2-week time point. Through fastp at Q25 and MiXCR, TCRdb rebuilt clones from the public reads, retaining in-frame beta chains. Rows with a matching CDR3 protein are joined into one entry that keeps the most common DNA and genes. TCRdb, rather than the study authors, made the V and J calls. The sample data list 180,000 or so distinct CDR3 sequences, and 20% to 25% of these were observed just once. Under 7% of the sample lies in the top ten.

These data belong to a study of human T cells and chemical hapten exposure (dated by TCRdb to the early 2020s). Study-wide context: For sensitization, 2% DPC in acetone was applied to a roughly 2 cm by roughly 2 cm area of upper inner arm skin. Throughout the study period of 20 to 25 weeks, patients also received therapeutic DPC doses to the scalp every week. Patch tests used Finn chambers with 0.01% DPC on the upper back, scored after 6 days by International Contact Dermatitis Research Group standards. The patient cohort, mostly female, included alopecia areata with under or over 50% scalp involvement, alopecia totalis and alopecia universalis. Libraries were pooled for sequencing, and variation in per-sample TCR yields was attributed mainly to small differences in library volumes within the pool. The study tracked peripheral blood TCR repertoire changes in vivo during primary and secondary sensitization to the hapten diphenylcyclopropenone (DPC) in alopecia patients. Blood samples were taken from patients before sensitization (week 0) and then at 2, 6 and about 24 weeks after DPC sensitization. About 29 alopecia patients gave blood for TCR sequencing at one to four time points (pre-sensitization, 2, 6 and 24 weeks).

What the work shows at the level of the full study, not this receptor alone: The number of PT1 expanded TCRs positively correlated with patch test score, significant at thresholds 8, 16 and 32 but not 4. Repeated subsampling changed both the strength of the expansion versus patch-test correlation and the threshold at which that correlation became significant. No change with DPC sensitization was found in the number of TCRs above 1 in 1000 frequency, and no evidence of global repertoire structure alterations was found. Because all patients had alopecia, a presumed autoimmune disease, the immune response of the patients might differ from that of healthy individuals. Significantly more large CDR3 similarity clusters were formed by expanded TCRs than by pre-sensitization or healthy control sets, consistent with antigen-driven responses.

V is shortened by 6 bases, J by 1 base, and the region joining them spans 14 bases. The germline V gene provides CDR1 MRHNA and CDR2 SNTAGT. The CDR3 numbers 15 residues from cysteine through phenylalanine. Only the CDR3 part of the read is kept: 45 bases, read in frame from the first base. The rearrangement joined TRBV6-4 to TRBJ2-3; the D gene is possibly TRBD2, with 5 bases matching. The TCR comes from a woman aged 50 to 60 with alopecia areata. Some clones in this sample may be carry-over from other donors' samples. Source: whole blood, taken in connection with sensitization to the hapten diphenylcyclopropenone (DPC). The CDR3 corresponds to CASSEGISGTDTQYF. The DNA reads as follows: TGTGCCAGCAGCGAAGGGATTAGCGGCACAGATACGCAGTATTTT.